This passage covers 8 T cell receptor beta chains from one sample sequenced in a study of cytomegalovirus exposure and HLA in healthy donors. The study ran its PCR with 60 Vbeta and 13 Jbeta primers. Profiling relied on immunoSEQ multiplex PCR, and the TCRdb table lists in-frame clones only, not all of them. The table shows around 230,000 clones, with roughly 78% occurring only once. Sequenced material: PBMCs. The receptor source for this set is a boy aged 10-17 years in good health and CMV-seronegative.

The chain combines TRBV6-5 with TRBJ1-5; TRBD1 is a possible D gene (6 bases). CDR3 length: 15 residues. The ends were cut back, 3 bases at V and 0 bases at J, with 9 bases in the middle. Germline CDR1 MNHEY, CDR2 SVGAGI. The chain's CDR3 is CASSYQGFSNQPQHF. CDR3 nucleotides: TGTGCCAGCAGTTATCAGGGGTTTAGCAATCAGCCCCAGCATTTT.

In its sample, this clone was seen a few times. The DNA for the CDR3 is TGCGCCAGCAGCCAGGACAGGTATAACACTGAAGCTTTCTTT. This encodes CASSQDRYNTEAFF. The V call is TRBV4-1, the J call TRBJ1-1, with 7 bases lining up with TRBD1. This CDR3 is built from 14 residues. The V gene's germline CDR1 is MGHRA and CDR2 YSYEKL. The ends lost 3 bases at V and 2 bases at J; junction bases unmatched: 3.

The V call is TRBV15, the J call TRBJ2-1; 7 positions agree with TRBD2. V dropped 2 bases and J dropped 7; count of bases not matched to a gene: 8. The CDR3 sequence is 15 residues long. Germline CDR1 is LNHNV and CDR2 is YYDKDF (reference sequence). CDR3 DNA: TGTGCCACCAGCAGATCCCGGGGGGTGGCAAATGAGCAGTTCTTC. Amino acid sequence: CATSRSRGVANEQFF.

The V gene is TRBV6-5, the J gene TRBJ2-7; D is possibly TRBD1 (5 bases). Trimming shortened V by 2 bases and J by 2 bases, and 16 bases separated the two germline ends. From germline, CDR1 is MNHEY and CDR2 SVGAGI. CDR3 length equals 16 residues. In DNA form, the CDR3 reads TGTGCCAGCAGTTACGATTTTCAGGGCGGTCCCTACGAGCAGTACTTC. This translates into CASSYDFQGGPYEQYF.

This clone has a single count. The genes are TRBV11-3 and TRBJ2-7, with D uncertain. Germline-derived CDR1 and CDR2 are SGHNT and YENEEA. Trimming shortened V by 0 bases and J by 4 bases, and 7 bases separated the two germline ends. This CDR3 comprises 13 residues. Here the CDR3 reads CASSLELSYEQYF. CDR3 sequence (DNA): TGTGCCAGCAGCTTAGAACTATCTTACGAGCAGTACTTC.

This clone was seen a handful of times. This rearrangement joins TRBV4-1 to TRBJ1-2, with D perhaps matching TRBD1 (5 bases). The CDR3 has 16 residues. Germline loops: CDR1 MGHRA, CDR2 YSYEKL. The ends were cut back, 3 bases at V and 3 bases at J, with 17 bases in the middle. The CDR3 sequence: CASSHLPGLPYYGYTF. Here the CDR3 DNA reads TGCGCCAGCAGCCATCTTCCGGGACTCCCGTACTATGGCTACACCTTC.

The genes are TRBV4-2 and TRBJ2-7, with D unresolved. Germline CDR1 reads LGHNA; CDR2 reads YNFKEQ. V was clipped by 1 base and J by 7 bases, with 17 bases between them. CDR3 size: 15 residues. As DNA, the CDR3 is TGTGCCAGCAGCCAAGGACTGGTTGGGTTTCAAGAGCAGTACTTC. It codes for CASSQGLVGFQEQYF.

J is TRBJ2-2 and V is TRBV29-1; 8 positions match TRBD2. Germline values: CDR1 SQVTM, CDR2 ANQGSEA. V was pared by 5 bases and J by 5 bases, with 10 bases of the junction left unmatched. The CDR3 spans 15 residues. The CDR3 spells CSVSSSGGVTGELFF. The CDR3, as DNA: TGCAGCGTTTCTAGTTCCGGGGGGGTGACCGGGGAGCTGTTTTTT.